The 12 T cell receptor beta chains presented below share a single source sample, sequenced in a study of T cell clonality in common variable immunodeficiency (dated by TCRdb to the mid-2010s). The library was prepared using the immunoSEQ multiplex PCR assay. TCRdb retrieved this table from immuneACCESS and kept in-frame rearrangements only. Not all clones are present; in checked studies, unresolved V genes account for under half, and no reason is known for the remainder. The table records fewer than 50,000 clones for this sample, and not one of them appears only once. The top ten clonotypes cover about 0.67% of the sample. Sample: peripheral blood mononuclear cells. The source of these receptors is a person between 18 and 75 years old in good health.

Many counts were recorded for this clone. Coverage ceases 3 residues before the CDR3 finishes, and the germline J gene fills in the end. The chain joins TRBV11-2 to TRBJ2-7; TRBD2 matches at 7 bases. The ends lost 4 bases at V and 3 bases at J; junction bases unmatched: 9. CDR3 length: 15 residues. Germline loops: CDR1 SGHAT, CDR2 FQNNGV. The DNA read from the CDR3 is TGTGCCAGCAGCTCCCTCCGGGCGGGAGACTACGAG. The encoded protein is CASSSLRAGDYE. From start to end, the CDR3 is CASSSLRAGDYEQYF.

This clone was seen repeatedly, ten times or more. Read data end 3 residues before the CDR3 end; the end is taken from the germline J gene. The rearrangement links TRBV7-9 to TRBJ1-1; D is possibly TRBD1 (6 bases). Germline V gene lookup returns CDR1 SEHNR and CDR2 FQNEAQ (reference sequence). V lost 4 bases and J 2 bases, leaving 14 bases between the germline ends. The CDR3 sequence is 15 residues long. This CDR3 reads CASSSRTGRNTEAFF. The sequenced CDR3 bases are TGTGCCAGCAGCTCCCGCACAGGGCGAAACACTGAA.

This clone was picked up many times. The CDR3 is cut off 3 residues early in the read; its end comes from the germline J gene. This rearrangement joins TRBV4-1 to TRBJ1-5, with D uncertain. V was shortened by 5 bases and J by 3 bases, with 11 bases between the two germline ends. Germline CDR1 reads MGHRA; CDR2 reads YSYEKL. CDR3 length equals 14 residues. The DNA read from the CDR3 is TGCGCCAGCAGCAGGGCCAACCTCAATCAGCCC. Encoded protein: CASSRANLNQP. The entire CDR3 protein reads CASSRANLNQPQHF.

This clone was found many times. The read comes to an end 3 residues before the CDR3 does, leaving the germline J gene to fill in the end. V gene TRBV20-1 combines with J gene TRBJ1-2; 8 bases agree with TRBD1. The CDR3 consists of 14 residues. Germline V gene data show CDR1 as DFQATT and CDR2 as SNEGSKA (reference sequence). The CDR3 bases that were read are TGCAGTGCTAGAATCCCACAGGGGGTGGAGGGC. It specifies CSARIPQGVEG. The entire CDR3 reads CSARIPQGVEGYTF.

This clone was seen ten or more times. The CDR3 end falls 3 residues outside the read, so it is completed with the germline J gene. V and J are TRBV12-3 or TRBV12-4 and TRBJ1-2; D is uncertain. The CDR3 extends over 13 amino acids. The DNA read from the CDR3 is TGTGCCAGCAGTTTTGACGTCCTAGTAGGC. It encodes CASSFDVLVG. The full CDR3 protein is CASSFDVLVGYTF.

This clone was found many times. Read sequence stops 3 residues before the CDR3 end, and the germline J gene provides the missing end. The chain carries TRBV2 and TRBJ2-1, with TRBD1 matching 8 bases. V shed 7 bases, J shed 5 bases, and the junction held 7 bases outside the gene matches. The CDR3 has 14 amino acids. Germline lookup yields CDR1 SNHLY and CDR2 FYNNEI. The covered CDR3 bases are TGTGCCAGCAATGAGGGACAGGCAAACAATGAG. Its protein product is CASNEGQANNE. The full CDR3 reads CASNEGQANNEQFF.

This clone was detected many times. The CDR3 end lies 3 residues beyond the end of the read and is filled in from the germline J gene. The chain combines TRBV5-1 with TRBJ1-1; TRBD1 matches at 8 bases. V was clipped by 4 bases and J by 5 bases; unmatched bases: 1. The CDR3 contains 12 residues. The germline V gene has CDR1 SGHRS and CDR2 YFSETQ. Here the CDR3 reads CASSRTGTEAFF. The part of the CDR3 DNA that was read is TGCGCCAGCAGCCGGACAGGGACTGAA.

This clone was observed many times. The CDR3 extends 3 residues past the end of the read, so its final part is completed from the germline J gene. This chain links TRBV10-3 with TRBJ2-5, with D tentatively TRBD1 (7 bases). The CDR3 has 14 residues. Looked up from germline, CDR1 is ENHRY and CDR2 is SYGVKD. V dropped 6 bases and J dropped 1 base, with 12 bases sitting between them. The CDR3 protein is CAIRAGGSQETQYF. The DNA read from the CDR3 is TGTGCCATCAGGGCAGGGGGGTCCCAAGAGACC.

This clone has at least ten counts. The sequence runs out 3 residues before the end of the CDR3; the remainder is reconstructed from the germline J gene. The V call is TRBV5-6, the J call TRBJ1-3; no clear D. Per the germline V gene, CDR1 is SGHDT and CDR2 is YYEEEE. CDR3 length equals 15 residues. Trimming cost V 7 bases and J 4 bases, with 18 bases left between them. CDR3 sequence: CASSPQIAAGNTIYF. The CDR3 bases that were read are TGTGCCAGCTCCCCGCAAATTGCGGCAGGAAACACC. Based on the CDR3 plus reference TRBV5-6 and TRBJ1-3, the full variable domain is DAGVTQSPTHLIKTRGQQVTLRCSPKSGHDTVSWYQQALGQGPQFIFQYYEEEERQRGNFPDRFSGHQFPNYSSELNVNALLLGDSALYLCASSPQIAAGNTIYFGEGSWLTVV.

This clone was detected many times. The sequenced fragment ends 3 residues before the CDR3 boundary, so the rest is inferred from the germline J gene. The V call is TRBV20-1, the J call TRBJ1-1; 12 bases map to TRBD1. V was clipped by 3 bases and J by 7 bases; unmatched bases: 6. The CDR3 covers 14 residues. The V gene's germline CDR1 is DFQATT and CDR2 SNEGSKA (reference sequence). The CDR3 DNA, read in part, is TGCAGTGCTAGGGGGGGACAGGGGGCTGTTGAA. Translation: CSARGGQGAVE. The complete CDR3 reads CSARGGQGAVEAFF.

This clone has at least ten counts. The CDR3 end is not reached by the read, which stops 3 residues before it; the germline J gene fills it in. The chain uses TRBV24-1 and TRBJ1-2, with D perhaps TRBD1 (6 bases). Germline CDR1 KGHDR, CDR2 SFDVKD. This CDR3 contains 14 residues. Trimming removed 7 bases at V and 3 bases at J, with 14 bases between. CDR3 DNA (partial): TGTGCCACCAGCCCCGGGGGGGCCTACTATGGC. Its translation is CATSPGGAYYG. The whole CDR3 protein reads CATSPGGAYYGYTF.

This clone occurred many times. Read sequence stops 3 residues before the CDR3 end, and the germline J gene provides the missing end. The rearrangement joins TRBV3-1 (or the pseudogene TRBV3-2) to TRBJ2-7; D possibly corresponds to TRBD2 (6 bases). V was pared by 5 bases and J by 0 bases, with 11 bases between. The germline gives CDR1 LGHDT, CDR2 YNNKEL (reference sequence). The CDR3 sequence is 14 residues long. The CDR3 spells CASSLAADSYEQYF. The CDR3 bases that were read are TGTGCCAGCAGCTTAGCGGCTGACTCCTACGAG.